This record covers a single T cell receptor beta chain. The sample is drawn from a study of technical replicates of blood from a handful of donors. CDR3 length: 15 amino acids. The V gene's germline CDR1 is SGDLS and CDR2 YYNGEE. J gave up 6 bases and V 2 bases, and 5 bases lay outside the gene matches. The protocol was immunoSEQ multiplex PCR, while the TCRdb copy is restricted to in-frame clones and leaves out a portion. This repertoire shows about 70,000 clones, 94% found once; its top ten account for approximately 0.4%. The chain joins TRBV9 to TRBJ2-2; 9 nucleotides match TRBD2. The TCR comes from a human donor in good health. Sequencing input: T cells isolated from PBMCs. Here the CDR3 reads CASSVAGGFPGELFF. DNA of the CDR3: TGTGCCAGCAGCGTGGCGGGAGGGTTTCCCGGGGAGCTGTTTTTT.